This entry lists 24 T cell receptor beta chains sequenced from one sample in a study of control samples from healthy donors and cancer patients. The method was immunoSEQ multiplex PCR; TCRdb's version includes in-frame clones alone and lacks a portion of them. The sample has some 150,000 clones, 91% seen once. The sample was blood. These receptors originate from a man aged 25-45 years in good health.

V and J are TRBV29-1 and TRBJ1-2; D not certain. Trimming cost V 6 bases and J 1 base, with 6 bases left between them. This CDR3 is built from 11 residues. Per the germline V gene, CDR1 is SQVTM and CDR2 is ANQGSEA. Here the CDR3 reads CSVEDNYGYTF. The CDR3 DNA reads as TGCAGCGTCGAGGATAACTATGGCTACACCTTC.

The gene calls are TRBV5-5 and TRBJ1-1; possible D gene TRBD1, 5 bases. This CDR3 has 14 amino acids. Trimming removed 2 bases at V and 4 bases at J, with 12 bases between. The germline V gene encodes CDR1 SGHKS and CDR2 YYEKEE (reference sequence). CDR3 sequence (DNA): TGTGCCAGCAGCTTAAAGGGGCTGGGCACTGAAGCTTTCTTT. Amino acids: CASSLKGLGTEAFF. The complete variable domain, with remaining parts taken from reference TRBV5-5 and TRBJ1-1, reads DAGVTQSPTHLIKTRGQQVTLRCSPISGHKSVSWYQQVLGQGPQFIFQYYEKEERGRGNFPDRFSARQFPNYSSELNVNALLLGDSALYLCASSLKGLGTEAFFGQGTRLTVV.

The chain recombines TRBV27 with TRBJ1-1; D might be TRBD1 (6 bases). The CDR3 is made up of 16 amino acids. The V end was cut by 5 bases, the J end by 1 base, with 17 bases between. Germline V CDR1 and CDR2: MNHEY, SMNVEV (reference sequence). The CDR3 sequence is CASSPTPDRANTEAFF. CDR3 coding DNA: TGTGCCAGCAGTCCCACCCCGGACAGAGCGAACACTGAAGCTTTCTTT.

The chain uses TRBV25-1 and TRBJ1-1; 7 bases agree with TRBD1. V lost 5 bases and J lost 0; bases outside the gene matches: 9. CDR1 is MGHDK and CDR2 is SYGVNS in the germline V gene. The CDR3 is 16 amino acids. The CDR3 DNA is TGTGCCAGCAGTCGAACTACAGGGGCAATGAACACTGAAGCTTTCTTT. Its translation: CASSRTTGAMNTEAFF.

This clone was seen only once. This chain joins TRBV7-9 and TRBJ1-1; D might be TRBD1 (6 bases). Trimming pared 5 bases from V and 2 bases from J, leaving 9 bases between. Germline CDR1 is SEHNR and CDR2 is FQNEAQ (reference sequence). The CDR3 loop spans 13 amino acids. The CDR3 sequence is CASSIQGNTEAFF. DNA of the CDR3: TGTGCCAGCAGCATACAGGGTAACACTGAAGCTTTCTTT.

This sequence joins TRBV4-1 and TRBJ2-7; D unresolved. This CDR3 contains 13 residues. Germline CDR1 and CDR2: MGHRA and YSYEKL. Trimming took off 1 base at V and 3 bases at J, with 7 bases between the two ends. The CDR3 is CASSQGMDYEQYF. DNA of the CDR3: TGCGCCAGCAGCCAAGGAATGGACTACGAGCAGTACTTC.

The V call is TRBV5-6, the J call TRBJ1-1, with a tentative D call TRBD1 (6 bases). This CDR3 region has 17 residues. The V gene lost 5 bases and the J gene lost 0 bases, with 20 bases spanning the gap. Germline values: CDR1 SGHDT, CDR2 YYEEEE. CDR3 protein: CASSLGDAGVVNTEAFF. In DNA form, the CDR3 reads TGTGCCAGCAGTTTAGGGGACGCAGGGGTGGTGAACACTGAAGCTTTCTTT.

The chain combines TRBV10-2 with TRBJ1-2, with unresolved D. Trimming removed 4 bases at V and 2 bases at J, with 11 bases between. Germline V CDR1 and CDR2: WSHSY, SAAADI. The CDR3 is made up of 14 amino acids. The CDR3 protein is CASSAEGINYGYTF. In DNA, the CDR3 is TGCGCCAGCAGTGCCGAGGGTATCAACTATGGCTACACCTTC.

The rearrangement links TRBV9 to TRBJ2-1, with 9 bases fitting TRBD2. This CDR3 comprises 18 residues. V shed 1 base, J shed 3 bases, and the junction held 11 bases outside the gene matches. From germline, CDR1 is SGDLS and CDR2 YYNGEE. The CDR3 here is CASSVSGLASVSYNEQFF. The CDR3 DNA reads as TGTGCCAGCAGCGTAAGCGGACTAGCGAGTGTGAGCTACAATGAGCAGTTCTTC.

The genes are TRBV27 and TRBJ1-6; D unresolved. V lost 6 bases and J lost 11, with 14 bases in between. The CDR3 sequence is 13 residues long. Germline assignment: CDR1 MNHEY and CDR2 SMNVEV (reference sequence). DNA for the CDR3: TGTGCCAGCAGCCAAACCAGGCTTACACCCCTCCACTTT. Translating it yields CASSQTRLTPLHF.

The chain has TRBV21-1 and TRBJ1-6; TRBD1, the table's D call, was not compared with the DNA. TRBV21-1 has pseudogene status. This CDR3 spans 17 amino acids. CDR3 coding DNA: TGTGCCAGCAGCAAAGCACAGGGTGAATTTGGTTTTTCACCCCTCCACTTT. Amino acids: CASSKAQGEFGFSPLHF.

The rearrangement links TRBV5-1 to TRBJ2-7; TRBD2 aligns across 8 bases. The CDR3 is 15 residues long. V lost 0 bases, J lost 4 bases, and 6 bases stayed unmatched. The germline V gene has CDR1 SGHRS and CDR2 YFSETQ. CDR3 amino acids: CASSLGQRGWYEQYF. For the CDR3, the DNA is TGCGCCAGCAGCTTGGGCCAGCGGGGGTGGTACGAGCAGTACTTC.

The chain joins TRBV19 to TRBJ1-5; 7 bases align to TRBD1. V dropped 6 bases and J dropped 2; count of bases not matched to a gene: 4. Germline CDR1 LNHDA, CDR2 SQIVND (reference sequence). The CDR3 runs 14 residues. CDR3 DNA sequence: TGTGCCAGTAGCCTCGGACAGGGCAATCAGCCCCAGCATTTT. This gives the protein CASSLGQGNQPQHF.

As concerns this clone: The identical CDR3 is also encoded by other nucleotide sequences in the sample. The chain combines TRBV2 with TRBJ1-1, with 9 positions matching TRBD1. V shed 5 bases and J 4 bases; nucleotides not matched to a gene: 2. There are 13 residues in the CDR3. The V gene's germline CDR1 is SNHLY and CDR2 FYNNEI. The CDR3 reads CASSLTGGTEAFF. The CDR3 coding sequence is TGTGCCAGCAGTTTGACAGGGGGCACTGAAGCTTTCTTT.

The CDR3: CATSREGTSGSNNEQFF. As DNA, the CDR3 is TGTGCCACCAGCAGAGAGGGGACTAGCGGGTCGAACAATGAGCAGTTCTTC. The chain employs TRBV15 and TRBJ2-1; 12 positions match TRBD2. This CDR3 contains 17 residues. With 0 bases clipped from V and 5 bases from J, the junction kept 5 bases outside the gene matches. Germline assignment: CDR1 LNHNV and CDR2 YYDKDF (reference sequence).

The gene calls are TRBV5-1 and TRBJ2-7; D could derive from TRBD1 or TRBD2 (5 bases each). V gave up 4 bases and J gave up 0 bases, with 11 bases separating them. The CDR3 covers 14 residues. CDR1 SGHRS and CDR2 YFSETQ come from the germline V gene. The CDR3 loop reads CASSPGRSSYEQYF. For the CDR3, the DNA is TGCGCCAGCAGCCCGGGACGGAGCTCCTACGAGCAGTACTTC.

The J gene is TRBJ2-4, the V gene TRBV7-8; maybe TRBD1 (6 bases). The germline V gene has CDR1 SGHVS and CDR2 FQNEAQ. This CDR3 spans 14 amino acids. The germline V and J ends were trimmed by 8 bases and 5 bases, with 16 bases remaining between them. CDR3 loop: CASQKQGPQNIQYF. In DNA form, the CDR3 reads TGTGCCAGCCAAAAGCAGGGGCCCCAAAACATTCAGTACTTC.

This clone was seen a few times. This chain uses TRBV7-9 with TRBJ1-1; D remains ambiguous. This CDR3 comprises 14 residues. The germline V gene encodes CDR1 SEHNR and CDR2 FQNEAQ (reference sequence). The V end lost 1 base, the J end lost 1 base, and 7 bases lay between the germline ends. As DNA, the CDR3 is TGTGCCAGCAGCTTAGTTGTCGGGAACACTGAAGCTTTCTTT. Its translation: CASSLVVGNTEAFF.

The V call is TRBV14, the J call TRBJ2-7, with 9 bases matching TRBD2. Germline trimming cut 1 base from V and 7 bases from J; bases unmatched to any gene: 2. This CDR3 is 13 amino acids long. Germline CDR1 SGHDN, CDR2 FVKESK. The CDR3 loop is CASSQGLAGEQYF. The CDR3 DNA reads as TGTGCCAGCAGCCAAGGGCTAGCGGGGGAGCAGTACTTC.

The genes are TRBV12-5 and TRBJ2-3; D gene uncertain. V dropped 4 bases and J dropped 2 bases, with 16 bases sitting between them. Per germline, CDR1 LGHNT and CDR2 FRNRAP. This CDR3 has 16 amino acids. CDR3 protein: CASGSPPGLYTDTQYF. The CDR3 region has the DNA TGTGCTAGTGGTTCCCCCCCGGGCTTGTACACAGATACGCAGTATTTT.

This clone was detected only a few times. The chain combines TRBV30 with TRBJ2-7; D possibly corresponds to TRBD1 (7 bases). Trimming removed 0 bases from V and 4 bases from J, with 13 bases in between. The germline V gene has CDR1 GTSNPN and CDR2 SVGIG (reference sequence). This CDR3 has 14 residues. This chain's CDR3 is CAWSVGRGVYEQYF. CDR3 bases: TGTGCCTGGAGTGTAGGCAGGGGGGTTTACGAGCAGTACTTC.

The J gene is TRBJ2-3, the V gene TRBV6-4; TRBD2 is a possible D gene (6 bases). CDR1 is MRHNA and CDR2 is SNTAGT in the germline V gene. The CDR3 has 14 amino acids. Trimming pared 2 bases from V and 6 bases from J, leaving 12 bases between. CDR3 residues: CASSDREGTDTQYF. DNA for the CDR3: TGTGCCAGCAGTGACCGGGAAGGGACTGATACGCAGTATTTT.

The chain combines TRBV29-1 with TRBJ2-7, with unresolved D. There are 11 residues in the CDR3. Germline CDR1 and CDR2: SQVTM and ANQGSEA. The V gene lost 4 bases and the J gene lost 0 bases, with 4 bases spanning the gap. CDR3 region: CSVGNSYEQYF. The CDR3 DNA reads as TGCAGCGTTGGAAACTCCTACGAGCAGTACTTC.

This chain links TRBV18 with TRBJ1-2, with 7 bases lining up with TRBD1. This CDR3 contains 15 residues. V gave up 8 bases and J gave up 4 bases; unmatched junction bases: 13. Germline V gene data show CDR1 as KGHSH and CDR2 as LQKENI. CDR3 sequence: CASKTGDVYGYGYTF. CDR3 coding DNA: TGTGCCAGCAAAACAGGGGACGTATACGGCTATGGCTACACCTTC.